These 16 T cell receptor beta chains came from one sample sequenced in a study of T-cell reconstitution after alpha-beta-depleted transplantation in children (dated by TCRdb to 2016 to 2018). The library was prepared using PCR. Instrument on record: Illumina HiSeq 2500. TCR library preparation used molecular barcoding, with unique molecular identifiers applied to normalize quantification of the TCRbeta repertoire. TCRdb reanalyzed the raw reads on its own, using fastp at Q25 for trimming and MiXCR for clone calling, and kept in-frame beta chains. Each record represents a unique CDR3 protein, reported with the most common genes and DNA among its rows. Across this sample there are roughly 82,000 distinct CDR3 sequences, with around 14% seen only once. The ten largest make up 25% to 30% of the sample. This specimen's treatment or condition label, per the study, means: allogeneic hematopoietic cell transplantation with graft depleted of TCRalphabeta T cells and CD19 B cells.

The sequencing used PBMCs, mostly from graft donor cells, collected 180 days after TCRalphabeta/CD19-depleted stem cell transplant. The receptors originated from a male patient aged 2 to 10 who had a stem cell transplant for acute lymphoblastic leukemia, so the T cells may come from the graft donor.

This clonotype was counted ten times or more. In DNA, the CDR3 is TGTGCCAGCAGCTTGGTGGGGTCTAACCAAGAGACCCAGTACTTC. Protein product: CASSLVGSNQETQYF. The chain recombines TRBV7-6 with TRBJ2-5; D remains ambiguous. V lost 3 bases to trimming and J lost 0 bases, with 11 bases between them. In germline, CDR1 is SGHVS, CDR2 FNYEAQ. The length of the CDR3 is 15 residues. The full variable domain, its missing parts supplied by reference TRBV7-6 and TRBJ2-5, is GAGVSQSPRYKVTKRGQDVALRCDPISGHVSLYWYRQALGQGPEFLTYFNYEAQQDKSGLPNDRFSAERPEGSISTLTIQRTEQRDSAMYRCASSLVGSNQETQYFGPGTRLLVL.

This clonotype was picked up many times. The chain employs TRBV20-1 and TRBJ2-2; a possible D gene is TRBD2 (7 bases). CDR1 DFQATT and CDR2 SNEGSKA come from the germline V gene (reference sequence). The CDR3 is made up of 16 amino acids. Trimming stripped 3 bases from V and 1 base from J, with 15 bases between. The DNA of the CDR3 is TGCAGTGCTAGGTCTAGGGGGGGGCTGAACACCGGGGAGCTGTTTTTT. Translation: CSARSRGGLNTGELFF.

The table lists this clonotype with a few counts. V gene TRBV30 combines with J gene TRBJ2-7; 7 bases are shared with TRBD1. CDR3 size: 15 residues. Trimming at V came to 0 bases and at J to 5 bases, leaving 10 bases not matched to a gene. Germline CDR1 GTSNPN, CDR2 SVGIG (reference sequence). CDR3 region: CAWSVRLQGPDEQYF. The CDR3 bases are TGTGCCTGGAGTGTACGGTTACAGGGGCCCGACGAGCAGTACTTC.

The rearrangement joins TRBV11-2 to TRBJ1-4, with 7 bases that match TRBD1. The trim removed 5 bases at V and 0 bases at J, leaving 9 bases unmatched. Per the germline V gene, CDR1 is SGHAT and CDR2 is FQNNGV. The CDR3 extends over 17 amino acids. Here the CDR3 DNA reads TGTGCCAGCAGCCGTAACAGGGGATCCGCAACTAATGAAAAACTGTTTTTT. Its translation is CASSRNRGSATNEKLFF.

This clonotype has only a few counts. CDR3: CASTWDRAWDIQYF. The CDR3 DNA reads TGTGCCAGCACCTGGGACAGGGCTTGGGACATTCAGTACTTC. The V and J genes are TRBV11-2 and TRBJ2-4, with 9 bases identical to TRBD1. This CDR3 spans 14 amino acids. With 7 bases clipped from V and 8 bases from J, the junction kept 9 bases outside the gene matches. From germline, CDR1 is SGHAT and CDR2 FQNNGV. Full variable domain (missing parts from reference TRBV11-2 and TRBJ2-4): EAGVAQSPRYKIIEKRQSVAFWCNPISGHATLYWYQQILGQGPKLLIQFQNNGVVDDSQLPKDRFSAERLKGVDSTLKIQPAKLEDSAVYLCASTWDRAWDIQYFGAGTRLSVL.

In its sample, this clonotype was seen a few times. The chain carries TRBV12-3 or TRBV12-4 and TRBJ1-5, with unresolved D. The CDR3 spans 16 residues. Deletions cut 1 base from V and 2 bases from J, with 12 bases between. CDR3 nucleotides: TGTGCCAGCAGTTTAGTTGCGGTTTCTGGCAATCAGCCCCAGCATTTT. The encoded protein is CASSLVAVSGNQPQHF.

V and J are TRBV9 and TRBJ2-7, with 7 bases that match TRBD2. CDR1 and CDR2 from the germline V gene are SGDLS and YYNGEE. J lost 3 bases, V lost 4 bases, and 10 bases had no gene match. The CDR3 has 15 residues. As DNA, the CDR3 is TGTGCCAGCAGCCCTCCCGGGACTAAGGTCTACGAGCAGTACTTC. It yields the protein CASSPPGTKVYEQYF.

This clonotype occurred a few times. The gene calls are TRBV2 and TRBJ1-3; D ambiguous. V was trimmed by 4 bases and J by 3 bases, leaving 7 bases between them. The CDR3 contains 13 residues. The germline V gene has CDR1 SNHLY and CDR2 FYNNEI. CDR3 coding DNA: TGTGCCAGCAGTGGGACGGATGGAAACACCATATATTTT. It encodes CASSGTDGNTIYF.

This clonotype appeared a few times. The gene calls are TRBV10-3 and TRBJ2-5; no definite D call. Germline CDR1 ENHRY, CDR2 SYGVKD. The V end lost 6 bases, the J end lost 1 base, and 9 bases lay between the germline ends. The CDR3 runs to 13 residues. CDR3 bases: TGTGCCATCAGCCTCCGCTTCCAAGAGACCCAGTACTTC. It codes for CAISLRFQETQYF.

The rearrangement uses TRBV12-3 or TRBV12-4 and TRBJ2-7, with 7 bases identical to TRBD2. V gave up 5 bases and J gave up 0 bases; unmatched junction bases: 10. CDR3 length: 16 residues. In DNA form, the CDR3 reads TGTGCCAGCAGTATGGGGAGGGCAGCGTTCTCCTACGAGCAGTACTTC. As protein: CASSMGRAAFSYEQYF.

In its sample, this clonotype was seen a few times. The V call is TRBV27, the J call TRBJ2-1; 10 bases line up with TRBD2. Trimming removed 6 bases from V and 1 base from J; junction bases left unmatched: 9. This CDR3 is 17 amino acids long. The germline V gene encodes CDR1 MNHEY and CDR2 SMNVEV (reference sequence). CDR3 DNA sequence: TGTGCCAGCAGGGGGGCTAGCGGGAGCGTTTCCTACAATGAGCAGTTCTTC. Translating it yields CASRGASGSVSYNEQFF.

A remark on this clonotype: At one end, the junction sequence differs from germline, possibly due to a read error. V is TRBV5-1 and J is TRBJ2-3, with D unresolved. The CDR3 is 15 residues long. Germline loops: CDR1 SGHRS, CDR2 YFSETQ. The CDR3 reads CASGFESKGTDTQYF. Written as DNA, the CDR3 is TGCGCCAGCGGCTTCGAGAGTAAGGGCACAGATACGCAGTATTTT.

A few counts support this clonotype. The chain combines TRBV6-5 with TRBJ2-6; no clear D. Germline values: CDR1 MNHEY, CDR2 SVGAGI. The ends were cut back, 2 bases at V and 0 bases at J, with 5 bases in the middle. The CDR3 loop spans 15 amino acids. The DNA of the CDR3 is TGTGCCAGCAGTTACGTATCCTCTGGGGCCAACGTCCTGACTTTC. Amino acids: CASSYVSSGANVLTF.

This clonotype was seen only a few times. J is TRBJ2-6 and V is TRBV29-1; the match to TRBD1 covers 9 bases. The length of the CDR3 is 18 residues. With V trimmed by 7 bases and J by 0 bases, 13 bases remained unmatched. Germline V gene data show CDR1 as SQVTM and CDR2 as ANQGSEA. This chain's CDR3 is CSAGVRDRDPSGANVLTF. The CDR3 nucleotides are TGCAGCGCCGGGGTCCGGGACAGGGATCCCTCTGGGGCCAACGTCCTGACTTTC.

This clonotype was recorded many times. The chain recombines TRBV10-3 with TRBJ2-3; tentative D call: TRBD1 (6 bases). The V gene lost 2 bases and the J gene lost 2 bases, with 14 bases spanning the gap. This CDR3 region has 16 residues. CDR1 and CDR2 (germline): ENHRY, SYGVKD. CDR3 nucleotide sequence: TGTGCCATCAGTGAGGTGTGGGGGCCGTCCACAGATACGCAGTATTTT. Translated: CAISEVWGPSTDTQYF.

This clonotype has a handful of counts. This chain uses TRBV28 with TRBJ2-7; maybe TRBD1 (5 bases). The germline V gene has CDR1 MDHEN and CDR2 SYDVKM. The CDR3 length is 14 residues. Trimming removed 7 bases from V and 6 bases from J, with 19 bases in between. CDR3 sequence reads: CASTFQGALSEQYF. The CDR3 DNA sequence: TGTGCCAGCACCTTTCAGGGTGCATTAAGCGAGCAGTACTTC.